The 12 T cell receptor beta chains in this list originate from one sample, sequenced in a study of identifying expanded T cells in peripheral blood. The assay was immunoSEQ multiplex PCR, and TCRdb's table has in-frame clones only and misses some. Found here are some 80,000 clones, about 90% of them singletons; the top ten hold approximately 7%. The sequenced material came from blood. The receptors come from a person aged 18 to 70 in good health.

The chain uses TRBV6-5 and TRBJ1-3; D not resolved. Germline values: CDR1 MNHEY, CDR2 SVGAGI. The CDR3 consists of 14 residues. Trimming removed 0 bases at V and 2 bases at J, with 5 bases between. The DNA for the CDR3 is TGTGCCAGCAGTTACTCCCGGACTGGAAACACCATATATTTT. Its translation is CASSYSRTGNTIYF.

The chain employs TRBV5-6 and TRBJ1-5; D gene unclear. The ends were cut back, 3 bases at V and 4 bases at J, with 14 bases in the middle. Germline V gives CDR1 SGHDT, CDR2 YYEEEE. The length of the CDR3 is 15 residues. The CDR3 bases are TGTGCCAGCAGCTCTTCAGCGAAAGGAAATCAGCCCCAGCATTTT. Translation gives CASSSSAKGNQPQHF.

This clone was counted a few times. V is TRBV2 and J is TRBJ1-3; TRBD1 matches at 7 bases. Trimming took 6 bases from V and 0 from J; bases not matched to a gene: 2. Germline CDR1 is SNHLY and CDR2 is FYNNEI. The CDR3 extends over 14 amino acids. CDR3 region: CASRGQLSGNTIYF. The CDR3 coding sequence is TGTGCCAGCAGGGGACAGCTCTCTGGAAACACCATATATTTT.

This chain connects TRBV6-1 to TRBJ1-2; D is perhaps TRBD1 (5 bases). Germline-derived CDR1 and CDR2 are MNHNS and SASEGT. CDR3 length equals 13 residues. Trimming cost V 1 base and J 12 bases, with 15 bases left between them. CDR3 sequence: CASSEEVNRRNTF. CDR3 nucleotides: TGTGCCAGCAGTGAAGAAGTTAACAGGCGGAACACCTTC.

The chain carries TRBV6-5 and TRBJ1-4; D not resolved. The CDR3 has 13 residues. The V gene's germline CDR1 is MNHEY and CDR2 SVGAGI. With 2 bases removed from V and 8 bases from J, the gap between germline ends came to 9 bases. Here the CDR3 reads CASSYSDTEKLFF. The CDR3 nucleotides read TGTGCCAGCAGTTACAGTGACACCGAAAAACTGTTTTTT.

The table lists this clone with a few counts. This chain uses TRBV7-2 with TRBJ1-1; maybe TRBD1 (5 bases). The CDR3 sequence is 13 residues long. Germline V gene lookup returns CDR1 SGHTA and CDR2 FQGNSA. V lost 5 bases to trimming and J lost 5 bases, with 12 bases between them. The CDR3 coding sequence is TGTGCCAGCAGCCCTCAAGCAGGGACTGAAGCTTTCTTT. It encodes CASSPQAGTEAFF.

This rearrangement joins TRBV5-1 to TRBJ2-1, with 8 bases aligning to TRBD1. This CDR3 region has 14 residues. The germline V gene has CDR1 SGHRS and CDR2 YFSETQ. Trimming at V came to 0 bases and at J to 7 bases, leaving 3 bases not matched to a gene. CDR3 nucleotide sequence: TGCGCCAGCAGCTTGGGACAGGGGATGAATGAGCAGTTCTTC. Its translation is CASSLGQGMNEQFF.

CDR3 DNA sequence: TGTGCCAGCAGCCAAGGGACAGGGGTAACCGGGGAGCTGTTTTTT. It yields the protein CASSQGTGVTGELFF. V is TRBV7-3 and J is TRBJ2-2, with 10 bases that match TRBD1. Germline loops: CDR1 SGHTA, CDR2 FQGTGA. The CDR3 spans 15 residues. V trimming: 5 bases; J trimming: 5 bases; junction bases outside the gene matches: 5.

This rearrangement joins TRBV13 to TRBJ1-1; 9 positions match TRBD1. Per the germline V gene, CDR1 is PRHDT and CDR2 is FYEKMQ (reference sequence). CDR3 length: 14 residues. The junction had 3 bases not matched to a gene; V was cut back by 2 bases and J by 5 bases. The CDR3 sequence: CASSLNRGRTEAFF. Here the CDR3 DNA reads TGTGCCAGCAGCTTAAACAGGGGGCGAACTGAAGCTTTCTTT.

On this clone itself: The sample contains more than one DNA sequence encoding this CDR3. This chain uses TRBV7-3 with TRBJ1-2, with D unresolved. The CDR3 is made up of 13 amino acids. Per germline, CDR1 SGHTA and CDR2 FQGTGA. Trimming removed 5 bases at V and 1 base at J, with 8 bases between. CDR3 protein: CASSLDGNYGYTF. The DNA of the CDR3 is TGTGCCAGCAGCCTAGACGGTAACTATGGCTACACCTTC. The entire variable domain, with the rest obtained from reference TRBV7-3 and TRBJ1-2, is as follows: GAGVSQTPSNKVTEKGKYVELRCDPISGHTALYWYRQSLGQGPEFLIYFQGTGAADDSGLPNDRFFAVRPEGSVSTLKIQRTERGDSAVYLCASSLDGNYGYTFGSGTRLTVV.

V and J are TRBV7-3 and TRBJ2-1, with D perhaps TRBD2 (6 bases). The V and J ends lost 2 bases and 7 bases respectively, with 18 bases between them. The length of the CDR3 is 16 residues. Germline V gene lookup returns CDR1 SGHTA and CDR2 FQGTGA. CDR3 sequence reads: CASSLQETRLGNEQFF. CDR3 bases: TGTGCCAGCAGCTTACAGGAGACTAGGTTGGGGAATGAGCAGTTCTTC.

The chain uses TRBV5-4 and TRBJ2-1; D ambiguous. This CDR3 comprises 14 residues. Trimming shortened V by 0 bases and J by 8 bases, and 12 bases separated the two germline ends. From germline, CDR1 is SGHNT and CDR2 YYREEE (reference sequence). The CDR3 bases are TGTGCCAGCAGCTTGGGTCCCCCCATTGATGAGCAGTTCTTC. Its protein product is CASSLGPPIDEQFF.